The 19 T cell receptor beta chains presented below share a single source sample, sequenced in a study of response to subunit inactivated influenza vaccine. In TCRdb, the RT-PCR reads were re-called with MiXCR into one record per CDR3 protein. The sample contains almost 600,000 distinct CDR3 sequences, 13% to 15% of which appear only once. The specimen was PBMCs from blood, collected 11 to 12 days after vaccination. All receptors derive from a man aged 45-60 years who received an inactivated influenza vaccine.

This chain joins TRBV20-1 and TRBJ2-1; 9 nucleotides line up with TRBD2. The CDR3 spans 17 residues. The V gene's germline CDR1 is DFQATT and CDR2 SNEGSKA (reference sequence). Unmatched junction bases numbered 19, after V lost 5 bases and J lost 8 bases. The CDR3 sequence is CSAGNLLAGPSIDEQFF. The CDR3 DNA follows: TGCAGTGCTGGAAACCTACTAGCGGGTCCATCTATCGATGAGCAGTTCTTC.

The V gene is TRBV9, the J gene TRBJ2-1; perhaps TRBD2 as D (5 bases). The V end was cut by 4 bases, the J end by 8 bases, with 7 bases between. The V gene's germline CDR1 is SGDLS and CDR2 YYNGEE. The CDR3 spans 11 residues. The CDR3 loop reads CASSIGDEQFF. CDR3 sequence (DNA): TGTGCCAGCAGCATCGGGGATGAGCAGTTCTTC.

The V call is TRBV7-9, the J call TRBJ1-3; D perhaps matches TRBD1 (6 bases). Trimming took 7 bases from V and 0 from J, leaving 19 bases between them. The germline V gene has CDR1 SEHNR and CDR2 FQNEAQ (reference sequence). This CDR3 comprises 17 residues. CDR3 sequence: CASTPYLGTLSGNTIYF. The DNA of the CDR3 is TGTGCCAGCACCCCTTACTTGGGGACACTCTCTGGAAACACCATATATTTT.

The CDR3 is CASSFGLAGLGAYNEQFF. CDR3 nucleotide sequence: TGTGCCAGCAGTTTCGGACTAGCGGGGTTAGGGGCATACAATGAGCAGTTCTTC. The chain has TRBV28 and TRBJ2-1, with 12 bases lining up with TRBD2. The length of the CDR3 is 18 residues. Germline values: CDR1 MDHEN, CDR2 SYDVKM. V gave up 3 bases and J gave up 4 bases; unmatched junction bases: 10.

V is TRBV12-3 or TRBV12-4 and J is TRBJ2-7, with 7 nucleotides matching TRBD1. CDR3 length: 16 residues. V shed 5 bases, J shed 2 bases, and the junction held 12 bases outside the gene matches. CDR3 DNA sequence: TGTGCCAGCAGTCACATCGGACAGGAAGGGACCTACGAGCAGTACTTC. Amino acids: CASSHIGQEGTYEQYF.

This rearrangement joins TRBV28 to TRBJ2-7; weak D call: TRBD2 (6 bases). This CDR3 is built from 14 residues. Germline V gene data show CDR1 as MDHEN and CDR2 as SYDVKM. Trimming left V 3 bases short and J 5 bases short, with 14 bases between. The CDR3 DNA is TGTGCCAGCAGTTTTCGCGGGGCTTCGGACGAGCAGTACTTC. Its protein is CASSFRGASDEQYF.

This clonotype was recorded many times. The chain links TRBV15 to TRBJ2-1; D gene uncertain. Germline-derived CDR1 and CDR2 are LNHNV and YYDKDF (reference sequence). The V and J ends lost 0 bases and 5 bases respectively, with 5 bases between them. This CDR3 is 13 amino acids long. Here the CDR3 DNA reads TGTGCCACCAGCAGAGATCCCCACAATGAGCAGTTCTTC. As protein: CATSRDPHNEQFF.

This clonotype was observed a few times. CDR3 sequence (DNA): TGTGCCACCAGAGGTAGGGTGGGGAGCAATCAGCCCCAGCATTTT. Its translation is CATRGRVGSNQPQHF. The chain uses TRBV24-1 and TRBJ1-5; D remains ambiguous. Germline V gene lookup returns CDR1 KGHDR and CDR2 SFDVKD. Trimming shortened V by 7 bases and J by 1 base, and 13 bases separated the two germline ends. CDR3 size: 15 residues.

This chain links TRBV5-1 with TRBJ1-6, with D tentatively TRBD1 (5 bases). The V gene's germline CDR1 is SGHRS and CDR2 YFSETQ. The CDR3 covers 18 residues. The V gene lost 0 bases and the J gene lost 0 bases, with 13 bases spanning the gap. CDR3 sequence (DNA): TGCGCCAGCAGCTTGGAGGGGAAAAAGAGCTCCTATAATTCACCCCTCCACTTT. It is translated as CASSLEGKKSSYNSPLHF.

The chain carries TRBV6-1 and TRBJ2-5; 7 nucleotides match TRBD1. After removal of 5 bases from V and 7 bases from J, the junction contained 7 bases not matched to a gene. Germline-derived CDR1 and CDR2 are MNHNS and SASEGT. This CDR3 is built from 13 residues. CDR3 loop: CASSPDRRGTQYF. The DNA of the CDR3 is TGTGCCAGCAGTCCGGACAGGCGAGGGACCCAGTACTTC.

This sequence joins TRBV5-1 and TRBJ2-2; no firm D call. V was cut by 4 bases and J by 5 bases, with 12 bases left in between. CDR3 size: 14 residues. Germline values: CDR1 SGHRS, CDR2 YFSETQ. The CDR3 reads CASSVDAETGELFF. The DNA of the CDR3 is TGCGCCAGCAGCGTGGATGCGGAGACCGGGGAGCTGTTTTTT.

The V and J genes are TRBV25-1 and TRBJ2-1; perhaps TRBD2 as D (5 bases). CDR3 length: 14 amino acids. Germline V CDR1 and CDR2: MGHDK, SYGVNS. V lost 7 bases and J lost 7, with 17 bases in between. The CDR3 nucleotides are TGTGCCAGCACAGGTTTAGTGGAGGATAATGAGCAGTTCTTC. It specifies CASTGLVEDNEQFF.

The chain links TRBV11-3 to TRBJ2-3, with a weak D call TRBD1 (6 bases). This CDR3 is built from 15 residues. Germline V gives CDR1 SGHNT, CDR2 YENEEA. The V end was cut by 5 bases, the J end by 0 bases, with 12 bases between. The CDR3 nucleotides read TGTGCCAGCAGCCCAGGGGTCAAAAGCACAGATACGCAGTATTTT. This gives the protein CASSPGVKSTDTQYF.

The V call is TRBV11-2, the J call TRBJ2-1; 12 nucleotides line up with TRBD2. V dropped 3 bases and J dropped 7; count of bases not matched to a gene: 10. The CDR3 has 17 amino acids. The V gene's germline CDR1 is SGHAT and CDR2 FQNNGV. CDR3 in amino acids: CASSLASGRALKNEQFF. The CDR3 nucleotides read TGTGCCAGCAGCTTGGCTAGCGGGAGGGCCTTAAAGAATGAGCAGTTCTTC.

This chain links TRBV18 with TRBJ1-1; TRBD1 matches at 8 bases. Trimming removed 3 bases from V and 4 bases from J; junction bases left unmatched: 7. The CDR3 has 15 residues. The V gene's germline CDR1 is KGHSH and CDR2 LQKENI. In nucleotides, the CDR3 is TGTGCCAGCTCACCCATTCCCGACAGGGGCACTGAAGCTTTCTTT. Protein: CASSPIPDRGTEAFF.

The chain uses TRBV12-3 or TRBV12-4 and TRBJ2-1; TRBD2 aligns across 9 bases. Trimming removed 6 bases from V and 10 bases from J; junction bases left unmatched: 10. The CDR3 is made up of 14 amino acids. The CDR3, as DNA: TGTGCCAGCAGATCCCAGGGACTAGCTTTCGAGCAGTTCTTC. Encoded protein: CASRSQGLAFEQFF.

This clonotype was seen at least ten times. V gene TRBV29-1 combines with J gene TRBJ2-3; no definite D call. The CDR3 has 15 amino acids. V lost 1 base to trimming and J lost 0 bases, with 11 bases between them. CDR1 and CDR2 from the germline V gene are SQVTM and ANQGSEA. CDR3 sequence (DNA): TGCAGCGTTGAAGTCTGGACCTCTAGCACAGATACGCAGTATTTT. Protein: CSVEVWTSSTDTQYF.

This sequence joins TRBV7-8 and TRBJ1-2, with 8 bases fitting TRBD1. This CDR3 is 13 amino acids long. Germline CDR1 and CDR2: SGHVS and FQNEAQ. V lost 3 bases and J lost 6; bases outside the gene matches: 3. CDR3: CASSFDRGDGYTF. Here the CDR3 DNA reads TGTGCCAGCAGCTTCGACAGGGGTGATGGCTACACCTTC.

The V gene is TRBV5-1, the J gene TRBJ1-4; D gene unclear. With 5 bases removed from V and 4 bases from J, the gap between germline ends came to 21 bases. The CDR3 totals 17 residues. Germline assignment: CDR1 SGHRS and CDR2 YFSETQ. The CDR3 protein is CASRLARGSIINEKLFF. DNA of the CDR3: TGCGCCAGCAGGCTTGCGAGAGGATCAATCATTAATGAAAAACTGTTTTTT.